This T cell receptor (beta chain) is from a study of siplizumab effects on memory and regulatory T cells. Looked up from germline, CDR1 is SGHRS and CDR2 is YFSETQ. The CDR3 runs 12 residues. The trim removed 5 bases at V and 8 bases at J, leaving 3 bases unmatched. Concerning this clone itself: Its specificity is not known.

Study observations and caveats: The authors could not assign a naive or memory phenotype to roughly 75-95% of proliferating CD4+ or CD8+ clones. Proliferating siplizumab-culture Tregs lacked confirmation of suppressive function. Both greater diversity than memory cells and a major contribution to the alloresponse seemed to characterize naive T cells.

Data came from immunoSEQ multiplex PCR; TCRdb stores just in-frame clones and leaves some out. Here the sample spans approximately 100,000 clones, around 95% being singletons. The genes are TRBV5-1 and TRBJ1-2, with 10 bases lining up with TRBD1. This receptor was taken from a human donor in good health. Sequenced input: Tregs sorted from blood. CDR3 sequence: CASSRDRGGYTF. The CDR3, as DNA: TGCGCCAGCAGTCGGGACAGGGGCGGCTACACCTTC.